The source of this TCR beta chain is a study of breast tumors, draining lymph nodes, adjacent tissues (dated by TCRdb to between 2015 and 2016). The study in broad terms: The study compared TCR beta repertoires across tumor, adjacent nontumor tissue and axillary lymph nodes from breast cancer patients. The study aimed to assess the relationships and possible T-cell exchange between tumor, surrounding tissue and draining lymph node repertoires in human breast cancer. The research as a whole found: Tumor and nontumor tissue repertoires were significantly more similar in luminal-like than in basal-like breast cancer. Tumors showed preferential V and J gene usage, and their T-cell repertoire diversity fell below that of lymph nodes yet above that of nontumor tissue. The conclusion that tumor T cells originate in lymph nodes was framed as consistent with a hypothesis rather than directly demonstrated. A scenario in which most tumor T cells derive from the lymph node and then expand within tumor tissue was judged to be consistent with the data.

A remark on this clonotype: The target of this receptor is not known. No much larger clonotype is one base removed from it; base qualities were not supplied.

Lymph node samples came from the axillary draining lymph nodes of breast cancer patients. V is reduced by 5 bases and J by 4 bases, leaving a spacing of 9 bases between them. Measured from the cysteine to the phenylalanine, the CDR3 is 13 residues long. Only the CDR3 region is kept as DNA, spanning 39 bases read in frame from base 1. As encoded in the germline V gene (reference sequence), CDR1 is LGHDT while CDR2 is YNNKEL. The data were produced on an Illumina HiSeq 2000. Multiplex PCR amplification was used to generate the TCR beta chain libraries. High-throughput sequencing was used to analyze the amplified TCR beta chain products. TCRdb trimmed public reads at Q25 via fastp, called clones via MiXCR and kept in-frame beta chains. For every CDR3 protein sequence, its rows merge into one entry that carries the most common genes and DNA. Within this sample are about 150,000 distinct CDR3 sequences, with around 20% of them counted one time only. Of the sample, roughly 2.7% falls within the top ten clones.

Sequencing used axillary lymph node tissue. This TCR came from a female donor with breast cancer. Some clones in this sample may be carry-over from other donors' samples. Rearrangement joined TRBV3-1 to TRBJ2-1; TRBD1 is a weak D gene call, 6 bases matching. The nucleotides are TGTGCCAGCAGCTCCACAGGGTACAATGAGCAGTTCTTC. Its product reads: CASSSTGYNEQFF.